This TCR beta chain derives from a study of regulatory T cells in long-lasting Graves disease (dated by TCRdb to about 2021). Context from the whole study: Antithyroid drugs had been taken for less than 3 months by newly diagnosed Graves' disease patients. A total of about 33 samples underwent TCR sequencing, from about 13 patients with persistent Graves' disease and approximately 20 patients with newly diagnosed Graves' disease. The study took place in China and was registered as a clinical trial. This study used TCR sequencing and RNA sequencing of peripheral blood to compare persistent Graves' disease patients against newly diagnosed Graves' disease patients.

In the paper's terms, the time point label means: newly diagnosed GD, antithyroid drugs for less than 3 months. For both TCR sequencing and RNA sequencing, RNA was extracted from PBMCs using TRIzol. Graves' disease was diagnosed according to American Thyroid Association guidelines. Patients for the study were recruited at an endocrinology department in Xi'an, China. Each patient gave roughly 10 milliliters of peripheral blood, collected in an EDTA anticoagulant tube. Ficoll Paque Plus density gradient separation was used to isolate PBMCs, and no additional T cell sorting was done. An Agilent 2100 Bioanalyzer and agarose gel were used to assess RNA quality, and a NanoDrop 2000 was used to measure RNA concentration. Libraries were made using multiplex PCR. Sequencing used an Illumina HiSeq 4000. To build TCR beta libraries, CDR3 regions were amplified by Arm-PCR using iRepertoire HTBI primers. Before sequencing, the PCR products went through gel purification. Per the authors' processing: Across samples, 55 to 80 TRBV and 13 to 15 TRBJ segments were identified and used for gene usage analysis of CDR3 amino acid clonotypes. Filtered high-quality paired reads were merged into contigs using COPE and FqMerger. BLAST was used to align contigs to IMGT TRBV, TRBD and TRBJ reference genes, with CDR3 defined following IMGT. Any clonotype with a frequency above 0.1% was classified as a highly expanded clone. Repertoire diversity was measured by Shannon entropy, and V-J evenness by the Gini coefficient. A clonotype found in more than one individual was treated as public. TCRdb reprocessed the public reads (quality trimming at Q25 with fastp, clone calling with MiXCR) and kept in-frame beta chains. Every distinct CDR3 protein forms one entry, paired with its most common genes and DNA. It is TCRdb's table, rather than the study itself, that gives the V and J calls and clone size. This sample comprises under 450,000 distinct CDR3 sequences, about a sixth of them detected only once. The ten largest clones represent around 20% of the sample.

Findings and caveats that apply to the study as a whole: The small sample size was acknowledged by the authors as a limitation that may reduce accuracy. Sequencing and analysis were restricted to the TCR beta chain. The study examined only peripheral blood because the primary lesion, thyroid tissue, could not be accessed. A larger number of public clonotypes was shared among persistent patients (around 3,000) than among newly diagnosed patients (roughly 980). Compared with newly diagnosed patients, patients with persistent Graves' disease had lower TCR Shannon entropy and fewer highly expanded clones, which suggests clonal expansion. Preferential use of TRBV28, TRBJ1-2 and TRBJ2-5 was observed in persistent disease, whereas TRBV20-1 and TRBJ2-1 were favored in newly diagnosed disease.

V and J lose 1 base and 7 bases, and a span of 10 bases separates them. From a lookup of the germline V gene, CDR1 and CDR2 are SGHAT and FQNNGV. The CDR3 holds 13 amino acids from the cysteine to the phenylalanine. Of all the DNA, just the CDR3 is kept, 39 bases in frame from base 1. Ten or more counts support this clonotype. This clone's antigen is unknown. No base quality values were provided; no much bigger clone lies one nucleotide off. This sample also belongs to another study, concerning T cells in Graves' hyperthyroidism and ophthalmopathy. As the second publication notes: A patient counted as having stable Graves' hyperthyroidism if no progression to ophthalmopathy occurred over 18 months of follow-up. Hyperthyroidism patients were newly diagnosed, with disease duration under 2 months, and aged 18 to 65 years. The study excluded patients with uncontrolled infections, other autoimmune diseases, pregnancy or lactation. Diagnoses relied on clinical symptoms, serum thyroxine and TRAb, thyroid ultrasound and orbital computed tomography. For the first round of RT-PCR on the TCR CDR3, the HTBI primer set was used together with the Qiagen OneStep RT-PCR kit. Most expanded thyroid clonotypes (frequency above 0.001) were also found in blood, which suggests that blood repertoires may mirror thyroid immune responses. In cross-validation, a model built on a 13 V-J signature told ophthalmopathy apart from stable hyperthyroidism with over 85% sensitivity and around 83% specificity, and in testing the same model reached 80%/75%. In validation, the model predicted progression to ophthalmopathy a median of around six months before onset, with approximately 68% sensitivity and roughly 79% specificity. A discovery cohort of about a hundred patients, roughly 43 with Graves' ophthalmopathy and 55 to 60 with stable Graves' hyperthyroidism, was used to find distinguishing TCR V-J signatures. Prospective prediction of ophthalmopathy was tested in an independent validation cohort of fewer than 20 hyperthyroidism patients and 17 patients who later progressed to ophthalmopathy. The roughly 94 discovery patients were randomly split 7:3 into training and test sets. The study also compared thyroid tissue and blood T-cell repertoires from a handful of Graves' hyperthyroidism patients. Once sampling was done, hyperthyroidism patients were given methimazole at a starting dose of 30 mg daily, whereas ophthalmopathy patients were given high-dose intravenous methylprednisolone. Libraries were constructed in a second round of multiplex PCR, after which size selection and purification were carried out. Libraries were sequenced paired-end with 100 bp reads on an Illumina HiSeq2000. SOAPnuke was used to process the raw data, with reads discarded if the reads contained adapters or uncalled bases, had a mean Phred below 15, or lacked an exact constant-primer or identifier match. High-quality paired reads were merged with COPE v1.2.5, and unique nucleotide sequences were defined as clonotypes. MiTCR v1.1 was used to align the clonotypes against IMGT TRBV, TRBD and TRBJ reference segments. Only V-J combinations with frequency above 0.0001, covering about 99% of repertoires, were analysed. A TCS score was defined as the ratio between F50 (clonal expansion) and ExV (chaos), using BLOSUM62-based TCRdist between CDR3 peptides within each V-J. Welch's t-statistics and random forest reduced around 520 V-J features to fewer than 15, which were used in a naive Bayes classifier (R e1071). No statistical method was used to set the sample size in advance, and investigators knew the group allocation. The paper reports TCR Vbeta CDR3 sequencing of some 140 peripheral blood samples: 40 or so ophthalmopathy, fewer than 85 hyperthyroidism and around 17 progressor patients.

Sequenced here: peripheral blood mononuclear cells (PBMCs), sampled at new diagnosis, from a patient treated with antithyroid drugs. The V and J segments used are TRBV11-2 and TRBJ1-1; possibly the D gene is TRBD1, per 5 matching bases. The source is a woman under 30 with Graves disease. Donor details come from another sample of the same person, matched by shared clones. The CDR3 sequence is CASSLAGRFEAFF. The DNA reads TGTGCCAGCAGCTTAGCGGGGCGATTTGAAGCTTTCTTT.